The rows below give T cell receptor beta chains drawn from one sample of a study of T cell clonotyping in hematopoietic cell transplantation. Some clones are missing from TCRdb's copy, which holds only in-frame ones; the method was immunoSEQ multiplex PCR. The sample carries roughly 10,000 clones, roughly 90% recorded once. The sequenced sample was PBMCs, obtained 180 days after allogeneic stem cell transplant. These receptors were obtained from a male patient between 60 and 69 years old who had an allogeneic stem cell transplant from an unrelated donor, so the T cells may come from the graft donor. Some clones in this sample may be carry-over from other donors' samples. CDR3s include the opening cysteine and the closing phenylalanine or tryptophan. D genes are given only for firm matches. For some rows the clone size is stated as once, few or many, or as a class when expanded; others skip it.

CDR3 | DNA | D | J | V | size
CASSLIAGASYEQYF | TGTGCCAGCAGCTTAATTGCAGGAGCATCCTACGAGCAGTACTTC | . | TRBJ2-7 | TRBV7-2 | once
CASGLPTTGGNTDTQYF | TGTGCTAGTGGTTTGCCCACGACAGGGGGTAACACAGATACGCAGTATTTT | TRBD1 | TRBJ2-3 | TRBV12-5 | .
CASSPGGARETQYF | TGTGCCAGCAGTCCCGGCGGAGCGCGAGAGACCCAGTACTTC | . | TRBJ2-5 | TRBV6-5 | .
CASSLSGGAGDEQFF | TGTGCCAGCAGCTTGAGCGGGGGGGCCGGAGATGAGCAGTTCTTC | TRBD2 | TRBJ2-1 | TRBV11-3 | .
CASSTGTLNTEAFF | TGTGCCAGCAGTACCGGGACCCTAAACACTGAAGCTTTCTTT | . | TRBJ1-1 | TRBV7-2 | .
CASSLGQGSSYEQYF | TGTGCCAGCAGCTTGGGACAGGGTAGCTCCTACGAGCAGTACTTC | TRBD1 | TRBJ2-7 | TRBV5-4 | .
CASSSRGGPEAFF | TGTGCCAGTAGTTCCAGGGGGGGCCCCGAAGCTTTCTTT | TRBD1 | TRBJ1-1 | TRBV6-6 | .
CASSLVAGAAAYEQYF | TGTGCCAGCAGCTTAGTAGCGGGGGCCGCCGCCTACGAGCAGTACTTC | TRBD2 | TRBJ2-7 | TRBV7-2 | .
CATRRDRGISDTQYF | TGTGCCACCCGCAGGGACAGGGGGATCTCAGATACGCAGTATTTT | TRBD1 | TRBJ2-3 | TRBV27 | .
CASRTTGGGDTQYF | TGTGCCAGCAGAACGACAGGGGGAGGAGATACGCAGTATTTT | TRBD1 | TRBJ2-3 | TRBV6-5 | .
CASSSSSGGATDTQYF | TGTGCCAGCAGCTCGTCTAGCGGGGGGGCCACAGATACGCAGTATTTT | TRBD2 | TRBJ2-3 | TRBV7-2 | once
CASSQEGEQFF | TGCGCCAGCAGCCAAGAAGGGGAGCAGTTCTTC | . | TRBJ2-1 | TRBV4-1 | .
CSVTRGGSVNTEAFF | TGCAGCGTCACGAGGGGTGGGTCAGTGAACACTGAAGCTTTCTTT | . | TRBJ1-1 | TRBV29-1 | .
CASSPEMGNQPQHF | TGCGCCAGCAGCCCAGAAATGGGCAATCAGCCCCAGCATTTT | . | TRBJ1-5 | TRBV4-3 | .
CAAGAGEADTQYF | TGTGCCGCGGGGGCAGGGGAGGCAGATACGCAGTATTTT | . | TRBJ2-3 | TRBV10-3 | .
CASSPAGITPTDTQYF | TGTGCCAGCAGCCCCGCCGGGATCACGCCCACAGATACGCAGTATTTT | . | TRBJ2-3 | TRBV14 | .
CAIRPGTEVYGYTF | TGTGCCATCAGGCCCGGGACAGAAGTCTATGGCTACACCTTC | TRBD1 | TRBJ1-2 | TRBV10-3 | .
CASSESGGRTDTQYF | TGTGCCAGCAGCGAGTCGGGGGGGCGGACAGATACGCAGTATTTT | TRBD2 | TRBJ2-3 | TRBV9 | .
CASSFTPNTEAFF | TGCGCCAGCAGCTTCACACCGAACACTGAAGCTTTCTTT | . | TRBJ1-1 | TRBV5-1 | .
CASGGQGTYEQYF | TGTGCCAGCGGAGGACAGGGTACCTACGAGCAGTACTTC | TRBD1 | TRBJ2-7 | TRBV6-1 | .
CSVDPANTGELFF | TGCAGCGTTGATCCAGCCAACACCGGGGAGCTGTTTTTT | . | TRBJ2-2 | TRBV29-1 | few
CASSQGAGRNEKLFF | TGCGCCAGCAGCCAAGGGGCAGGCAGGAATGAAAAACTGTTTTTT | . | TRBJ1-4 | TRBV4-3 | .
CASSIVPGGWNQPQHF | TGTGCCAGTAGTATAGTCCCAGGGGGTTGGAATCAGCCCCAGCATTTT | TRBD1 | TRBJ1-5 | TRBV19 | .
CASNGQGQYEANYGYTF | TGTGCCAGTAATGGGCAAGGACAGTACGAAGCTAACTATGGCTACACCTTC | . | TRBJ1-2 | TRBV19 | .
CASSLTGSSYEQYF | TGTGCCAGCAGTCTTACCGGGTCCTCCTACGAGCAGTACTTC | . | TRBJ2-7 | TRBV6-5 | once
CASSSRGYEQYF | TGTGCCAGCAGCTCCCGGGGCTACGAGCAGTACTTC | . | TRBJ2-7 | TRBV5-6 | .
CASSQEQGTGELFF | TGCGCCAGCAGCCAAGAACAGGGCACCGGGGAGCTGTTTTTT | . | TRBJ2-2 | TRBV4-3 | .
CASSEVSSGNTIYF | TGTGCCAGTAGTGAGGTCAGCTCTGGAAACACCATATATTTT | . | TRBJ1-3 | TRBV19 | .
CASSPDRYNGYTF | TGTGCCAGCAGCCCGGACAGATATAATGGCTACACCTTC | . | TRBJ1-2 | TRBV5-4 | .
CASSQGRGSYGYTF | TGCGCCAGCAGCCAAGGAAGGGGGAGCTATGGCTACACCTTC | . | TRBJ1-2 | TRBV4-1 | .
CASSSGGSNEQYF | TGTGCCAGCAGCTCGGGCGGGAGTAACGAGCAGTACTTC | TRBD2 | TRBJ2-7 | TRBV5-6 | few
CASSLNSNTGELFF | TGTGCCAGCAGCTTAAACTCGAACACCGGGGAGCTGTTTTTT | . | TRBJ2-2 | TRBV7-3 | .
CASSLASGEETQYF | TGTGCCAGCAGCTTGGCTAGCGGGGAAGAGACCCAGTACTTC | TRBD2 | TRBJ2-5 | TRBV5-6 | .
CASSFRQGGQPQHF | TGTGCCAGCAGTTTTCGACAGGGAGGTCAGCCCCAGCATTTT | TRBD1 | TRBJ1-5 | TRBV2 | .
CASSTIFTDTQYF | TGTGCCAGTAGTACGATTTTCACAGATACGCAGTATTTT | . | TRBJ2-3 | TRBV19 | .
CASSEARASGSYEQYF | TGTGCCAGCAGTGAAGCGCGTGCTAGCGGCTCCTACGAGCAGTACTTC | TRBD2 | TRBJ2-7 | TRBV2 | .
CASSIRGQETQYF | TGTGCCAGTAGTATTAGGGGACAAGAGACCCAGTACTTC | . | TRBJ2-5 | TRBV19 | .
CASSPSTFTGELFF | TGTGCCAGCTCACCATCCACCTTCACCGGGGAGCTGTTTTTT | . | TRBJ2-2 | TRBV18 | .
CASSTSQGFTGELFF | TGTGCCAGCAGTACTTCACAGGGGTTCACCGGGGAGCTGTTTTTT | TRBD1 | TRBJ2-2 | TRBV6-5 | .
CASSSTGKGYEQYF | TGCGCCAGCAGCTCGACAGGGAAAGGCTACGAGCAGTACTTC | TRBD1 | TRBJ2-7 | TRBV5-1 | .
CASSFLSGTPNTEAFF | TGTGCCAGCAGCTTTCTATCGGGGACACCGAACACTGAAGCTTTCTTT | . | TRBJ1-1 | TRBV7-2 | .
CASSPTGSSGYTF | TGTGCCAGCAGCCCGACAGGGTCTAGTGGCTACACCTTC | TRBD1 | TRBJ1-2 | TRBV13 | .
CASSLVAEETQYF | TGTGCCAGCAGCTTGGTCGCGGAAGAGACCCAGTACTTC | . | TRBJ2-5 | TRBV7-2 | once
CASSPESGSSYNSPLHF | TGCGCCAGCAGCCCAGAGAGCGGCAGCTCCTATAATTCACCCCTCCACTTT | . | TRBJ1-6 | TRBV4-1 | .
CASVTPNTGELFF | TGCGCCAGCGTGACCCCCAACACCGGGGAGCTGTTTTTT | . | TRBJ2-2 | TRBV5-1 | few
CASSPLPYEQYF | TGTGCCAGCTCACCACTTCCCTACGAGCAGTACTTC | . | TRBJ2-7 | TRBV18 | .
CASSLLANEKLFF | TGTGCCAGCAGTTTATTAGCTAATGAAAAACTGTTTTTT | . | TRBJ1-4 | TRBV27 | .
CATSSVTDSPLHF | TGTGCCACCAGCAGCGTTACTGATTCACCCCTCCACTTT | . | TRBJ1-6 | TRBV15 | once
CASSLWGLVPYEQYF | TGTGCCAGCAGCTTGTGGGGACTAGTGCCTTACGAGCAGTACTTC | TRBD2 | TRBJ2-7 | TRBV5-6 | few
CASSDIGQDNTGELFF | TGTGCCAGCAGTGATATAGGACAGGATAACACCGGGGAGCTGTTTTTT | TRBD1 | TRBJ2-2 | TRBV6-1 | .
CASSITVNTEAFF | TGTGCCAGTAGTATTACGGTCAACACTGAAGCTTTCTTT | . | TRBJ1-1 | TRBV19 | .
CALLWYSNQPQHF | TGTGCCTTACTATGGTATAGCAATCAGCCCCAGCATTTT | . | TRBJ1-5 | TRBV30 | .
CASSLGSSNTEAFF | TGTGCCAGCAGCTTAGGGTCATCGAACACTGAAGCTTTCTTT | . | TRBJ1-1 | TRBV7-9 | .
CASSSLTGVEAFF | TGTGCCAGCAGCTCCCTGACAGGGGTGGAAGCTTTCTTT | TRBD1 | TRBJ1-1 | TRBV5-4 | .
CASSQEGLGTDTQYF | TGTGCCAGCAGCCAAGAGGGCCTTGGTACAGATACGCAGTATTTT | . | TRBJ2-3 | TRBV5-8 | .
CASSQVATKGRETQYF | TGCGCCAGCAGCCAAGTAGCGACCAAGGGCAGGGAGACCCAGTACTTC | . | TRBJ2-5 | TRBV4-1 | .
CASIDRVLLETQYF | TGTGCCAGCATAGACAGGGTGCTGTTGGAGACCCAGTACTTC | TRBD1 | TRBJ2-5 | TRBV2 | .
CASSFGTGSNYGYTF | TGCGCCAGCAGCTTCGGGACAGGCTCTAACTATGGCTACACCTTC | TRBD1 | TRBJ1-2 | TRBV5-1 | .
CASSDTFATPAFF | TGTGCCAGCAGTGATACTTTTGCCACGCCTGCTTTCTTT | . | TRBJ1-1 | TRBV2 | few
CAISERGWGETQYF | TGTGCCATCAGTGAACGAGGGTGGGGAGAGACCCAGTACTTC | . | TRBJ2-5 | TRBV10-3 | .